Shown below are 16 T cell receptor beta chains from a single sample sequenced in a study of OX40 agonist ivuxolimab in advanced cancers. The method was immunoSEQ multiplex PCR; TCRdb's version includes in-frame clones alone and lacks a portion of them. The sample carries about 59,000 clones, approximately 90% recorded once. Sequenced here: CD4+ or CD8+ T cells sorted from blood, sampled in a trial of the OX40 agonist ivuxolimab. The receptor source for this set is an adult with an advanced solid tumor such as melanoma, head and neck, liver or kidney cancer.

The CDR3 loop reads CASSITGNLGNQPQHF. CDR3 sequence (DNA): TGTGCCAGTAGTATCACGGGGAACTTGGGCAATCAGCCCCAGCATTTT. The chain is built from TRBV19 and TRBJ1-5; D is unresolved. Trimming removed 3 bases at V and 2 bases at J, with 14 bases between. The CDR3 is 16 amino acids. Germline assignment: CDR1 LNHDA and CDR2 SQIVND (reference sequence). Based on the CDR3 plus reference TRBV19 and TRBJ1-5, the full variable domain is DGGITQSPKYLFRKEGQNVTLSCEQNLNHDAMYWYRQDPGQGLRLIYYSQIVNDFQKGDIAEGYSVSREKKESFPLTVTSAQKNPTAFYLCASSITGNLGNQPQHFGDGTRLSIL.

The chain couples TRBV11-3 to TRBJ2-3; 8 bases align to TRBD2. From germline, CDR1 is SGHNT and CDR2 YENEEA. The CDR3 spans 17 residues. Trimming removed 1 base from V and 1 base from J; junction bases left unmatched: 7. CDR3 sequence: CASSLAAPTSGTDTQYF. The DNA of the CDR3 is TGTGCCAGCAGCTTAGCCGCCCCGACTAGCGGCACAGATACGCAGTATTTT.

The chain employs TRBV28 and TRBJ2-7; no firm D call. The CDR3 sequence is 16 residues long. V was clipped by 3 bases and J by 0 bases, with 15 bases between them. Germline lookup yields CDR1 MDHEN and CDR2 SYDVKM. This chain's CDR3 is CASSFVHSSSSYEQYF. The CDR3 bases are TGTGCCAGCAGTTTTGTGCACAGTTCCAGCTCCTACGAGCAGTACTTC.

The sample holds one count of this clone. The chain recombines TRBV29-1 with TRBJ1-1; tentatively, D is TRBD1 (5 bases). Germline V gene lookup returns CDR1 SQVTM and CDR2 ANQGSEA. There are 13 residues in the CDR3. V was clipped by 6 bases and J by 3 bases, with 14 bases between them. The CDR3 is CSVLDSPDTEAFF. The CDR3 nucleotides are TGCAGCGTATTAGACAGTCCGGACACTGAAGCTTTCTTT.

The chain has TRBV27 and TRBJ2-1; D assignment may be TRBD1 or TRBD2 (5 bases each). This CDR3 has 13 amino acids. V lost 2 bases and J 8 bases, leaving 10 bases between the germline ends. The germline V gene has CDR1 MNHEY and CDR2 SMNVEV (reference sequence). The CDR3 reads CASSLRGTHEQFF. CDR3 nucleotide sequence: TGTGCCAGCAGTTTAAGAGGGACCCATGAGCAGTTCTTC.

This rearrangement joins TRBV9 to TRBJ2-2, with D possibly being TRBD2 (5 bases). V was shortened by 0 bases and J by 5 bases, with 8 bases between the two germline ends. The CDR3 runs 14 residues. Germline V gene sequence: CDR1 SGDLS, CDR2 YYNGEE. CDR3 sequence: CASSVGSGTGELFF. The CDR3 DNA sequence: TGTGCCAGCAGCGTAGGTTCGGGAACCGGGGAGCTGTTTTTT.

The chain joins TRBV19 to TRBJ2-5; 7 nucleotides align to TRBD2. Germline loops: CDR1 LNHDA, CDR2 SQIVND (reference sequence). Germline trimming cut 5 bases from V and 1 base from J; bases unmatched to any gene: 7. The CDR3 sequence is 15 residues long. In DNA form, the CDR3 reads TGTGCCAGTAGTCCCGGGACTAATATCCAAGAGACCCAGTACTTC. Translated, it gives CASSPGTNIQETQYF.

V and J are TRBV5-1 and TRBJ2-1; the match to TRBD1 covers 9 bases. Germline CDR1 SGHRS, CDR2 YFSETQ. With V trimmed by 4 bases and J by 9 bases, 11 bases remained unmatched. The length of the CDR3 is 15 residues. Here the CDR3 reads CASSAGTGIPPEQFF. The DNA of the CDR3 is TGCGCCAGCAGCGCCGGGACAGGGATCCCTCCTGAGCAGTTCTTC.

The genes are TRBV28 and TRBJ2-3; D perhaps matches TRBD2 (5 bases). CDR1 and CDR2 from the germline V gene are MDHEN and SYDVKM. The CDR3 runs 15 residues. V was shortened by 6 bases and J by 2 bases, with 15 bases between the two germline ends. In DNA, the CDR3 is TGTGCCAGCAGACGGGGAAACAGCTACACAGATACGCAGTATTTT. Translating it yields CASRRGNSYTDTQYF.

The V gene is TRBV7-9, the J gene TRBJ2-5, with D uncertain. There are 12 residues in the CDR3. CDR1 is SEHNR and CDR2 is FQNEAQ in the germline V gene (reference sequence). V was pared by 1 base and J by 5 bases, with 5 bases between. CDR3 in amino acids: CASSLGSETQYF. In DNA, the CDR3 is TGTGCCAGCAGCTTAGGATCTGAGACCCAGTACTTC.

The chain employs TRBV4-1 and TRBJ2-3; D is undetermined. The CDR3 sequence is 14 residues long. Germline assignment: CDR1 MGHRA and CDR2 YSYEKL. V was cut by 0 bases and J by 2 bases, with 6 bases left in between. The DNA of the CDR3 is TGCGCCAGCAGCCAAGACTCGACCACAGATACGCAGTATTTT. Its translation is CASSQDSTTDTQYF.

This clone was counted a single time. The gene calls are TRBV14 and TRBJ2-3; a possible D gene is TRBD2 (5 bases). V shed 0 bases and J shed 5 bases, with 12 bases lying between them. Germline V gives CDR1 SGHDN, CDR2 FVKESK. This CDR3 region has 15 residues. The CDR3 reads CASSQERRFGDTQYF. CDR3 DNA: TGTGCCAGCAGCCAAGAAAGGAGGTTTGGAGATACGCAGTATTTT.

The chain uses TRBV7-6 and TRBJ1-1, with D perhaps matching TRBD1 (5 bases). Germline lookup yields CDR1 SGHVS and CDR2 FNYEAQ. This CDR3 region has 15 residues. Trimming took off 2 bases at V and 7 bases at J, with 17 bases between the two ends. CDR3 bases: TGTGCCAGCAGCTTACACCCTTCACCGGGGGATGAAGCTTTCTTT. It specifies CASSLHPSPGDEAFF.

V usage is TRBV7-9 and J usage is TRBJ2-7; either TRBD1 or TRBD2 may supply D (5 bases each). There are 14 residues in the CDR3. The germline gives CDR1 SEHNR, CDR2 FQNEAQ (reference sequence). Trimming removed 7 bases at V and 2 bases at J, with 15 bases between. This CDR3 is CASTETGTPYEQYF. The CDR3 DNA reads as TGTGCCAGCACCGAGACCGGGACCCCCTACGAGCAGTACTTC.

The chain uses TRBV9 and TRBJ2-3; TRBD2 agrees at 7 bases. CDR1 and CDR2 (germline): SGDLS, YYNGEE. With 0 bases clipped from V and 0 bases from J, the junction kept 4 bases outside the gene matches. This CDR3 contains 16 residues. CDR3 loop: CASSVVPSGSTDTQYF. CDR3 coding DNA: TGTGCCAGCAGCGTAGTACCTAGCGGAAGCACAGATACGCAGTATTTT.

This chain links TRBV6-5 with TRBJ2-1; tentative D call: TRBD2 (6 bases). The CDR3 is 13 residues long. V was cut by 5 bases and J by 4 bases, with 9 bases left in between. In germline, CDR1 is MNHEY, CDR2 SVGAGI. The CDR3 here is CASSLAGYNEQFF. In DNA, the CDR3 is TGTGCCAGCAGTCTCGCGGGATACAATGAGCAGTTCTTC.